This T cell receptor beta chain was sequenced for a study of Ad26.COV2.S vaccination and SARS-CoV-2 variants. Generated by immunoSEQ multiplex PCR, the TCRdb table keeps only in-frame clones and is missing some. The repertoire holds some 240,000 clones, with roughly nine tenths as singletons. V shed 9 bases and J shed 4 bases, with 15 bases lying between them. Germline V lookup: CDR1 SGHVS, CDR2 FNYEAQ. This CDR3 region has 13 residues. Treatment noted: about 20 received Ad26.COV2.S at low or high dose, single or two shots; roughly 5 received placebo; per-sample allocation not given. Sampling happened 63 days after the first vaccine or placebo injection.

Specimen: peripheral blood, collected in a trial of Ad26.COV2.S vaccine versus placebo. The receptor comes from a person aged 18-60 years who received the Ad26.COV2.S COVID-19 vaccine or a placebo. This sequence joins TRBV7-6 and TRBJ1-1; D not resolved. CDR3 region: CASGRYPGTEAFF. Written as DNA, the CDR3 is TGTGCCAGTGGGAGATACCCAGGCACTGAAGCTTTCTTT.